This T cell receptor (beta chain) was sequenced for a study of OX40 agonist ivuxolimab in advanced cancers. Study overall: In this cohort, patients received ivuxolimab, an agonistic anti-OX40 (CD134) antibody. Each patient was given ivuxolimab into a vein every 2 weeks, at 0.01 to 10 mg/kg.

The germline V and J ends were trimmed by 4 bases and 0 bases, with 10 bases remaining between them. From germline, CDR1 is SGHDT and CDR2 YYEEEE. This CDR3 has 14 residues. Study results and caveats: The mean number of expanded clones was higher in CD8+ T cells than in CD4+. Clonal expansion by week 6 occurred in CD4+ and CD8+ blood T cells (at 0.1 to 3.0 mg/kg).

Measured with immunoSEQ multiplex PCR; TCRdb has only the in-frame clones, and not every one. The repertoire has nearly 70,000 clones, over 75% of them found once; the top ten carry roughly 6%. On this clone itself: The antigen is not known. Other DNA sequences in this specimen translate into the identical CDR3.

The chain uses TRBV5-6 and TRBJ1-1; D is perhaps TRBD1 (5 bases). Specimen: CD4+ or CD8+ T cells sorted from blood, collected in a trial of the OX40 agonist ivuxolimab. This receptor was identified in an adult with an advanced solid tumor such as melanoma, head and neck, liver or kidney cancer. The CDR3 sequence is CASSRTGLNTEAFF. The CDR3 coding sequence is TGTGCCAGCAGCAGAACAGGCTTGAACACTGAAGCTTTCTTT.